This T cell receptor (beta chain) was recorded in a study of cytomegalovirus exposure and HLA in healthy donors. To note about this clone: The antigen is unknown. Compared with germline, one end of the junction differs, possibly owing to a read error.

The germline gives CDR1 SEHNR, CDR2 FQNEAQ (reference sequence). The CDR3 length is 13 residues. Study-wide points: According to an earlier analysis, most TCR beta V segments yielded productive rearrangements about 90% or about 30% of the time. A few of the chains that were CMV-associated were confirmed in vitro to be specific for CMV antigens.

The study ran its PCR with 60 Vbeta and 13 Jbeta primers. Profiled with immunoSEQ multiplex PCR; TCRdb holds only in-frame clones, not every one. Here the sample spans about 210,000 clones, approximately 77% being singletons. The clonotype originates from a man aged 35 to 55 in good health and CMV-seropositive. Input material: PBMCs. The V and J genes are TRBV7-9 and TRBJ2-1; D might be TRBD2 (6 bases). Here the CDR3 DNA reads TGTGCCAGCAGCTTAGCGCGACTAGAAGTGGTTATCTTC. It yields the protein CASSLARLEVVIF.